This TCR beta chain was profiled in a study of response to subunit inactivated influenza vaccine. Study results and limitations: Authors suggested seasonal influenza vaccinations each recruit few new T cells.

This CDR3 comprises 14 residues. The germline V gene has CDR1 LGHNA and CDR2 YSLEER. V lost 0 bases, J lost 5 bases, and 11 bases lay in between. This clonotype was observed a few times. Its antigen is not identified. Each CDR3 protein gets one entry after TCRdb re-called the RT-PCR reads with MiXCR. The repertoire holds approximately 200,000 distinct CDR3 sequences, around an eighth seen once, with approximately 24% in the top ten. The clonotype comes from a man aged 50 or older who received an inactivated influenza vaccine. The V and J genes are TRBV4-3 and TRBJ2-7; either TRBD1 or TRBD2 may supply D (5 bases each). The material sequenced was CD8+ T cells sorted from PBMCs, taken more than 4 days after vaccination. Here the CDR3 DNA reads TGCGCCAGCAGCCAAGATGCCAGGGAGAACGAGCAGTACTTC. Its protein is CASSQDARENEQYF.